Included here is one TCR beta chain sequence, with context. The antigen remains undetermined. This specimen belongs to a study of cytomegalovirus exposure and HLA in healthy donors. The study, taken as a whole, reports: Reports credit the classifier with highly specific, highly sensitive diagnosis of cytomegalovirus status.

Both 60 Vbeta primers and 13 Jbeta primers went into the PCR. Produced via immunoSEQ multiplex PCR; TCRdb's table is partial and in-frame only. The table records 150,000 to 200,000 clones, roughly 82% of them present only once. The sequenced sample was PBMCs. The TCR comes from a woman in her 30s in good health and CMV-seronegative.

The CDR3 DNA sequence: TGTGCCAGCAGCTTAGTCCTAGCGGGGGGGCGGGATACGCAGTATTTT. Translated: CASSLVLAGGRDTQYF. V gene TRBV7-8 combines with J gene TRBJ2-3; 12 nucleotides agree with TRBD2. The ends lost 1 base at V and 6 bases at J; junction bases unmatched: 5. Germline loops: CDR1 SGHVS, CDR2 FQNEAQ. This CDR3 is 16 amino acids long.